Sequencing of this T cell receptor beta chain was carried out in a study of OX40 agonist ivuxolimab in advanced cancers. At the level of the study: Clinicians treated patients with ivuxolimab, an agonistic anti-OX40 (CD134) antibody. Prior therapy, whether anti-PD-1, anti-PD-L1 or anti-CTLA-4, was allowed, and about 39% had some. Broader study findings: Partial responders receiving 0.1-3.0 mg/kg showed among the lowest clonal expansion.

After removal of 6 bases from V and 5 bases from J, the junction contained 10 bases not matched to a gene. The germline gives CDR1 MDHEN, CDR2 SYDVKM. The length of the CDR3 is 18 residues. Notes on this clone: What it binds is unknown.

Here immunoSEQ multiplex PCR was the method, and the copy in TCRdb shows in-frame clones only, minus some. The sample has about 73,000 clones, around 90% seen once. Specimen: CD4+ or CD8+ T cells sorted from blood, collected in a trial of the OX40 agonist ivuxolimab. The J gene is TRBJ2-2, the V gene TRBV28; 15 nucleotides align to TRBD2. The sequence derives from an adult with an advanced solid tumor such as melanoma, head and neck, liver or kidney cancer. CDR3 loop: CASSPGLAGGRGTGELFF. The CDR3 bases are TGTGCCAGCAGCCCCGGACTAGCGGGGGGGCGGGGGACCGGGGAGCTGTTTTTT.